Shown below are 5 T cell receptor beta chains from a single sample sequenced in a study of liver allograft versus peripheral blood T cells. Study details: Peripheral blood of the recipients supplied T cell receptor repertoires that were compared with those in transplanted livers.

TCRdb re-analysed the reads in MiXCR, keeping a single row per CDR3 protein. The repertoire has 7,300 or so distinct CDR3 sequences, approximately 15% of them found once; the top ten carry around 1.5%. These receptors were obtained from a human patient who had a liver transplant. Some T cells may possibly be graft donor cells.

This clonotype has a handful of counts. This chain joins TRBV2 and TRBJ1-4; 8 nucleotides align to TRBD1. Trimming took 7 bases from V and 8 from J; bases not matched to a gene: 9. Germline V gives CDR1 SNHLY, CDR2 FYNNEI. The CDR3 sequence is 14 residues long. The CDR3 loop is CASILDRGNEKLFF. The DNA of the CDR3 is TGTGCCAGCATCCTAGACAGGGGCAACGAAAAACTGTTTTTT.

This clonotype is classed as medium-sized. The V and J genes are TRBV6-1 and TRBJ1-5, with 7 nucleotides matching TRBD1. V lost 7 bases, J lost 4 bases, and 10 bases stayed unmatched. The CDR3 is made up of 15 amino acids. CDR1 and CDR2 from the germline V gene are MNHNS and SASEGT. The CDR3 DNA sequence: TGTGCCAGCATCCCGACAGGGATCGGGAATCAGCCCCAGCATTTT. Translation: CASIPTGIGNQPQHF.

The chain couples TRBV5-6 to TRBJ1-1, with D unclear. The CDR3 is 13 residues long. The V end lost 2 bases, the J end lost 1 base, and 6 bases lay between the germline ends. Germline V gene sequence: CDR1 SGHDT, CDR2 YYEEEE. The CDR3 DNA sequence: TGTGCCAGCAGCTTTCAGTCGAACACTGAAGCTTTCTTT. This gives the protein CASSFQSNTEAFF.

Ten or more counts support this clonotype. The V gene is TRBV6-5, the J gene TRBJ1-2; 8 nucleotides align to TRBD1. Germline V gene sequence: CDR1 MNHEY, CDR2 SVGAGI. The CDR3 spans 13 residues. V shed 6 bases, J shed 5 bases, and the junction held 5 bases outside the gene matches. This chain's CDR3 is CASRETGEYGYTF. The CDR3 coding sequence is TGTGCCAGCAGGGAGACAGGGGAGTATGGCTACACCTTC.

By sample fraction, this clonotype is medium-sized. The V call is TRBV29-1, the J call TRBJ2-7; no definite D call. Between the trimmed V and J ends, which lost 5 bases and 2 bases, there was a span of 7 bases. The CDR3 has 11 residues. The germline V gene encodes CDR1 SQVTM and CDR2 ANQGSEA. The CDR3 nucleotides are TGCAGCGTTCAGGAAACCTACGAGCAGTACTTC. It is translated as CSVQETYEQYF.